The 3 T cell receptor beta chains presented below share a single source sample, sequenced in a study of T cell clonotyping in hematopoietic cell transplantation. Sequencing used immunoSEQ multiplex PCR; TCRdb keeps in-frame clones, though not all of them. The data show 13,000 to 15,000 clones, approximately 95% seen once. The source was PBMCs, collected 30 days after allogeneic stem cell transplant. These receptors all stem from a male patient aged 60 to 75 who had an allogeneic stem cell transplant from an unrelated donor, so the T cells may come from the graft donor. Some clones in this sample may be carry-over from other donors' samples.

The chain recombines TRBV20-1 with TRBJ2-7; no definite D call. The CDR3 covers 11 residues. The germline CDR1 and CDR2 sequences are DFQATT and SNEGSKA (reference sequence). Trimming removed 3 bases from V and 2 bases from J, with 5 bases in between. The CDR3 loop reads CSASPTYEQYF. The CDR3 coding sequence is TGCAGTGCTAGTCCGACCTACGAGCAGTACTTC.

Note on this clone: At one end the junction does not follow the germline gene, possibly because of a read error. The J gene is TRBJ2-2, the V gene TRBV7-7; D might be TRBD1 (5 bases). The germline V gene encodes CDR1 SSHAT and CDR2 FNYEAQ (reference sequence). The CDR3 length is 14 residues. CDR3 coding DNA: TGTGCTAGCAGCTTACAGGAGAACACCGGGGAGCTGTTTTTT. This gives the protein CASSLQENTGELFF.

J is TRBJ1-1 and V is TRBV15, with no clear D. CDR1 is LNHNV, CDR2 YYDKDF, per germline (reference sequence). V was clipped by 0 bases and J by 7 bases, with 12 bases between them. The CDR3 runs to 14 residues. CDR3 bases: TGTGCCACCAGCAGAGAGTGGTCGTTGGGTGAAGCTTTCTTT. Protein: CATSREWSLGEAFF. Based on the CDR3 plus reference TRBV15 and TRBJ1-1, the full variable domain is DAMVIQNPRYQVTQFGKPVTLSCSQTLNHNVMYWYQQKSSQAPKLLFHYYDKDFNNEADTPDNFQSRRPNTSFCFLDIRSPGLGDTAMYLCATSREWSLGEAFFGQGTRLTVV.